This T cell receptor (beta chain) originates from a study of shared clonotypes between healthy human individuals. Study summary: Per donor, CD8 memory used one plate, CD8 naive used two, CD4 memory used three and CD4 naive used three. Study results and caveats: Generation probabilities of non-shared clonotypes were lower (relative to those shared by all four donors).

In the case of this clone: Its matching antigen is unknown.

The CDR3 runs to 14 residues. The J segment lost 2 bases and the V segment lost 7 bases, leaving 7 bases of the junction unmatched. Germline V gives CDR1 MNHEY, CDR2 SVGAGI. Produced via immunoSEQ multiplex PCR; TCRdb's table is partial and in-frame only. The profile shows around 2.5 million clones, 80% to 95% of them singletons. The clonotype was recovered from a man aged 18-30 years in good health. Some clones in this sample may be carry-over from other donors' samples. This chain connects TRBV6-5 to TRBJ1-1, with TRBD1 identical over 7 bases. Sequences were obtained from naive CD4+ T cells from PBMCs. Subset described: CD45RA+ positively selected. The DNA for the CDR3 is TGTGCCAGCATCAGACAGGGCCTCAACACTGAAGCTTTCTTT. It yields the protein CASIRQGLNTEAFF.